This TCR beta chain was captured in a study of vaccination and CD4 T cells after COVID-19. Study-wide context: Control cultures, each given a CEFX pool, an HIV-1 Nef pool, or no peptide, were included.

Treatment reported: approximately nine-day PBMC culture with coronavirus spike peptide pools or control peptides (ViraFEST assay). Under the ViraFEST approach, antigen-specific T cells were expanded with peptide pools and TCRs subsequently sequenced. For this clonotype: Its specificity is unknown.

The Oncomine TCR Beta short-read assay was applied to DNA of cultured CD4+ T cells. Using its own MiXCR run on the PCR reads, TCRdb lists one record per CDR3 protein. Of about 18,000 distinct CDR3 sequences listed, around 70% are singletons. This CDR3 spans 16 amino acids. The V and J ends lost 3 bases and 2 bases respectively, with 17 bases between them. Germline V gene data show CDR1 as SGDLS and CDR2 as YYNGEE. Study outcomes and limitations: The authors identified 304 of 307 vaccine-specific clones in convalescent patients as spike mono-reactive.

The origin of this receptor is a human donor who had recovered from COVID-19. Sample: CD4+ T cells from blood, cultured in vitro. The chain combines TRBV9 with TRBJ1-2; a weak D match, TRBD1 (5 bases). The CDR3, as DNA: TGTGCCAGCAGCGGGTCGACCGCCGAGGGGAACTATGGCTACACCTTC. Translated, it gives CASSGSTAEGNYGYTF. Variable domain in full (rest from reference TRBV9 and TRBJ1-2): DSGVTQTPKHLITATGQRVTLRCSPRSGDLSVYWYQQSLDQGLQFLIQYYNGEERAKGNILERFSAQQFPDLHSELNLSSLELGDSALYFCASSGSTAEGNYGYTFGSGTRLTVV.